Below, 3 T cell receptor beta chains from the same sample are listed, as sequenced in a study of Ad26.COV2.S vaccination and SARS-CoV-2 variants (dated by TCRdb to the early 2020s). The method behind the library was the immunoSEQ multiplex PCR assay. TCRdb provides this immuneACCESS table in a form limited to in-frame rearrangements. Some clones are lacking; in checked studies, under half of them reflect an unresolved V gene, and why the rest are absent is not known. The sample includes a few hundred thousand clones, with about 90% observed a single time. The ten largest clones capture approximately 1.6% of the sample. The label giving this sample's treatment or condition can be read as: roughly 19 received Ad26.COV2.S at low or high dose, single or two shots; 5 received placebo; per-sample allocation not given. Repertoires of vaccine and placebo recipients were sequenced from samples taken on day 63 after the first injection.

The starting material was peripheral blood, obtained in a trial of Ad26.COV2.S vaccine versus placebo. These receptors were collected from a person between 18 and 65 years old who received the Ad26.COV2.S COVID-19 vaccine or a placebo.

The V and J genes are TRBV10-2 and TRBJ2-1; TRBD1 aligns across 7 bases. There are 15 residues in the CDR3. Trimming at V came to 1 base and at J to 5 bases, leaving 5 bases not matched to a gene. In germline, CDR1 is WSHSY, CDR2 SAAADI. The CDR3 here is CASSELTTGHNEQFF. In DNA form, the CDR3 reads TGCGCCAGCAGTGAGTTGACGACAGGGCACAATGAGCAGTTCTTC.

The V gene is TRBV28, the J gene TRBJ1-1; no reliable D call. Germline values: CDR1 MDHEN, CDR2 SYDVKM. CDR3 length: 11 amino acids. V lost 4 bases to trimming and J lost 11 bases, with 11 bases between them. CDR3 in DNA: TGTGCCAGCAGTTCCCCATGGAATGCTTTCTTT. The encoded protein is CASSSPWNAFF. The entire variable domain, with the rest obtained from reference TRBV28 and TRBJ1-1, is as follows: DVKVTQSSRYLVKRTGEKVFLECVQDMDHENMFWYRQDPGLGLRLIYFSYDVKMKEKGDIPEGYSVSREKKERFSLILESASTNQTSMYLCASSSPWNAFFGQGTRLTVV.

This chain links TRBV14 with TRBJ2-7, with 10 nucleotides matching TRBD1. The ends lost 5 bases at V and 4 bases at J; junction bases unmatched: 8. Germline assignment: CDR1 SGHDN and CDR2 FVKESK. The CDR3 consists of 15 residues. The CDR3 DNA reads as TGTGCCAGCAGCACCAACCGGGACAGGGGTTACGAGCAGTACTTC. It codes for CASSTNRDRGYEQYF.